Below are 29 T cell receptor beta chains sequenced from a single sample in a study of CD8 T cells in Susac syndrome. The RNA, roughly 0.45 to 1 ug, was put through reverse transcription using random hexamers. TCRdb redid the calling of the immunoSEQ multiplex PCR reads with MiXCR, one entry per CDR3 protein. The data hold more than 55,000 distinct CDR3 sequences, with around 95% observed a single time. The sequenced sample consisted of CD8+ T cells from PBMCs. The receptors were gathered from a human donor in good health.

The V and J genes are TRBV6-5 and TRBJ2-5; 12 bases line up with TRBD2. Germline-derived CDR1 and CDR2 are MNHEY and SVGAGI. The CDR3 is made up of 21 amino acids. V dropped 2 bases and J dropped 5; count of bases not matched to a gene: 21. The CDR3 region has the DNA TGTGCCAGCAGTTACAAGGCGGCTAGCGGGGGGGTGGTTCGAGGTACGGAGACCCAGTACTTC. Its protein is CASSYKAASGGVVRGTETQYF.

A single count supports this clonotype. The chain employs TRBV7-9 and TRBJ2-5; D gene uncertain. Germline V gene sequence: CDR1 SEHNR, CDR2 FQNEAQ (reference sequence). Trimming stripped 7 bases from V and 7 bases from J, with 19 bases between. This CDR3 contains 14 residues. CDR3 DNA: TGTGCCAGCACCAACCCCGAGTTGGCCGGGACCCAGTACTTC. This encodes CASTNPELAGTQYF. The variable domain in full, completed from reference TRBV7-9 and TRBJ2-5, reads DTGVSQNPRHKITKRGQNVTFRCDPISEHNRLYWYRQTLGQGPEFLTYFQNEAQLEKSRLLSDRFSAERPKGSFSTLEIQRTEQGDSAMYLCASTNPELAGTQYFGPGTRLLVL.

The J gene is TRBJ2-7, the V gene TRBV7-9; TRBD2 might be the D (5 bases). This CDR3 has 13 amino acids. The V gene lost 3 bases and the J gene lost 5 bases, with 11 bases spanning the gap. Germline-derived CDR1 and CDR2 are SEHNR and FQNEAQ (reference sequence). The CDR3 nucleotides are TGTGCCAGCAGCTTCCAGGAGGTCAACGAGCAGTACGTC. Protein: CASSFQEVNEQYV.

The genes are TRBV7-9 and TRBJ2-2; weak D call: TRBD1 (6 bases). The germline CDR1 and CDR2 sequences are SEHNR and FQNEAQ (reference sequence). The CDR3 consists of 15 residues. V lost 8 bases, J lost 2 bases, and 15 bases lay in between. The CDR3 region is CASEVRTANTGELFF. The CDR3 DNA reads as TGTGCCAGCGAAGTCCGGACAGCCAACACCGGGGAGCTGTTTTTT. The whole variable domain, remainder taken from reference TRBV7-9 and TRBJ2-2, is DTGVSQNPRHKITKRGQNVTFRCDPISEHNRLYWYRQTLGQGPEFLTYFQNEAQLEKSRLLSDRFSAERPKGSFSTLEIQRTEQGDSAMYLCASEVRTANTGELFFGEGSRLTVL.

The table lists this clonotype with a count of one. CDR3 sequence reads: CASLPRRSSYNEQFF. In DNA, the CDR3 is TGTGCCAGCTTACCCAGGAGGAGCTCCTACAATGAGCAGTTCTTC. The rearrangement joins TRBV2 to TRBJ2-1; a possible D gene is TRBD2 (5 bases). The ends were cut back, 8 bases at V and 0 bases at J, with 14 bases in the middle. Per germline, CDR1 SNHLY and CDR2 FYNNEI. The CDR3 is 15 residues long.

The gene calls are TRBV29-1 and TRBJ2-1; D is perhaps TRBD1 (5 bases). The V gene's germline CDR1 is SQVTM and CDR2 ANQGSEA. This CDR3 comprises 18 residues. Trimming left V 0 bases short and J 6 bases short, with 24 bases between. The CDR3 coding sequence is TGCAGCGTTGAAGAAAGGGTTGGGGCAGGACGGTCGCCCAATGAGCAGTTCTTC. It is translated as CSVEERVGAGRSPNEQFF.

This CDR3 reads CASSPQGAEAFF. CDR3 DNA: TGTGCCAGCAGCCCACAGGGAGCTGAAGCTTTCTTT. This chain connects TRBV7-6 to TRBJ1-1, with D possibly matching TRBD1 (6 bases). In germline, CDR1 is SGHVS, CDR2 FNYEAQ. The CDR3 has 12 residues. The V end was cut by 5 bases, the J end by 6 bases, with 10 bases between.

The chain links TRBV4-3 to TRBJ2-2; no reliable D call. Germline V gives CDR1 LGHNA, CDR2 YSLEER. This CDR3 has 14 residues. Trimming removed 0 bases from V and 6 bases from J, with 8 bases in between. CDR3 sequence reads: CASSQDKTSGELFF. Written as DNA, the CDR3 is TGCGCCAGCAGCCAAGATAAGACCTCCGGGGAGCTGTTTTTT.

This clonotype was seen a few times. The chain links TRBV25-1 to TRBJ1-1; D is unclear. Looked up from germline, CDR1 is MGHDK and CDR2 is SYGVNS. Trimming shortened V by 6 bases and J by 5 bases, and 13 bases separated the two germline ends. The CDR3 totals 13 residues. The CDR3 region has the DNA TGTGCCAGCAGCCCTTCCGGCGGTACTGAAGCTTTCTTT. The encoded protein is CASSPSGGTEAFF.

The chain carries TRBV11-2 and TRBJ2-3; tentative D call: TRBD2 (7 bases). Trimming took off 4 bases at V and 4 bases at J, with 18 bases between the two ends. The CDR3 runs to 16 residues. Germline assignment: CDR1 SGHAT and CDR2 FQNNGV. CDR3 residues: CASSSVGRGRADTQYF. The CDR3, as DNA: TGTGCCAGCAGCTCCGTCGGGCGGGGGCGAGCAGATACGCAGTATTTT.

The chain employs TRBV3-1 and TRBJ1-2; 9 nucleotides line up with TRBD1. The CDR3 runs to 14 residues. J lost 5 bases, V lost 4 bases, and 5 bases had no gene match. Germline loops: CDR1 LGHDT, CDR2 YNNKEL (reference sequence). CDR3 loop: CASSPGQGRYGYTF. CDR3 DNA: TGTGCCAGCAGCCCGGGACAGGGAAGATATGGCTACACCTTC.

The chain is built from TRBV27 and TRBJ1-3, with D perhaps matching TRBD1 (5 bases). V lost 6 bases to trimming and J lost 2 bases, with 8 bases between them. Germline CDR1 is MNHEY and CDR2 is SMNVEV (reference sequence). The CDR3 extends over 13 amino acids. Here the CDR3 DNA reads TGTGCCAGCAGGCAGGGCGCTGGAAACACCATATATTTT. It codes for CASRQGAGNTIYF.

This clonotype appeared once. DNA of the CDR3: TGTGCCAGCAGTTCACCGGGGAGGGCGAACACCGGGGAGCTGTTTTTT. It translates to CASSSPGRANTGELFF. The rearrangement joins TRBV27 to TRBJ2-2; TRBD2 matches at 7 bases. Trimming at V came to 4 bases and at J to 0 bases, leaving 5 bases not matched to a gene. Germline-derived CDR1 and CDR2 are MNHEY and SMNVEV (reference sequence). This CDR3 has 16 amino acids.

The genes are TRBV29-1 and TRBJ2-1; the match to TRBD2 covers 7 bases. From germline, CDR1 is SQVTM and CDR2 ANQGSEA. The CDR3 consists of 14 residues. Losses at the gene ends were 5 bases for V and 6 bases for J; bases not matched to a gene: 10. DNA for the CDR3: TGCAGCGTTCTATCTGGACTAGGAGTCAATGAGCAGTTCTTC. Translated, it gives CSVLSGLGVNEQFF.

This chain connects TRBV7-9 to TRBJ2-1; possible D gene TRBD2, 7 bases. This CDR3 has 16 residues. The V gene's germline CDR1 is SEHNR and CDR2 FQNEAQ (reference sequence). Trimming stripped 2 bases from V and 4 bases from J, with 15 bases between. In nucleotides, the CDR3 is TGTGCCAGCAGCTTATACGACGGGGGGCCGTACAATGAGCAGTTCTTC. Residues: CASSLYDGGPYNEQFF.

J is TRBJ1-3 and V is TRBV3-1; D is unresolved. The V and J ends lost 1 base and 3 bases respectively, with 13 bases between them. The CDR3 spans 16 residues. Per germline, CDR1 LGHDT and CDR2 YNNKEL (reference sequence). DNA of the CDR3: TGTGCCAGCAGCCAAGTTTCTAGGAGAAGTGGAAACACCATATATTTT. Its translation is CASSQVSRRSGNTIYF.

The V and J genes are TRBV5-4 and TRBJ2-2, with D hard to call. V lost 4 bases, J lost 0 bases, and 13 bases lay in between. The CDR3 has 16 residues. Germline values: CDR1 SGHNT, CDR2 YYREEE (reference sequence). CDR3 DNA sequence: TGTGCCAGCAGCCACCTCGGTTCAACGAACACCGGGGAGCTGTTTTTT. Its protein product is CASSHLGSTNTGELFF. Using reference TRBV5-4 and TRBJ2-2 for the parts outside the CDR3, the full variable domain is ETGVTQSPTHLIKTRGQQVTLRCSSQSGHNTVSWYQQALGQGPQFIFQYYREEENGRGNFPPRFSGLQFPNYSSELNVNALELDDSALYLCASSHLGSTNTGELFFGEGSRLTVL.

The gene calls are TRBV13 and TRBJ2-5; 7 nucleotides align to TRBD2. Germline-derived CDR1 and CDR2 are PRHDT and FYEKMQ (reference sequence). The J segment lost 3 bases and the V segment lost 0 bases, leaving 1 base of the junction unmatched. This CDR3 comprises 14 residues. CDR3 coding DNA: TGTGCCAGCAGCTTAGGAGCGGGGAAAGAGACCCAGTACTTC. Protein product: CASSLGAGKETQYF.

This sequence joins TRBV4-3 and TRBJ2-1, with 7 bases that match TRBD1. Per the germline V gene, CDR1 is LGHNA and CDR2 is YSLEER. The V and J ends lost 1 base and 5 bases, in that order; junction bases with no gene match: 5. The CDR3 loop spans 15 amino acids. The CDR3 loop is CASSQGTGDNNEQFF. DNA of the CDR3: TGCGCCAGCAGCCAAGGAACAGGGGACAACAATGAGCAGTTCTTC.

J is TRBJ2-6 and V is TRBV20-1, with D perhaps given as TRBD1 or TRBD2 (5 bases each). Germline CDR1 DFQATT, CDR2 SNEGSKA (reference sequence). The CDR3 is 17 residues long. Trimming pared 3 bases from V and 0 bases from J, leaving 15 bases between. The CDR3 spells CSARYLRGLSGANVLTF. The DNA for the CDR3 is TGCAGTGCTAGGTATCTCCGGGGCCTCTCTGGGGCCAACGTCCTGACTTTC.

This sequence joins TRBV7-6 and TRBJ2-3; the match to TRBD2 covers 8 bases. This CDR3 is built from 15 residues. The junction had 5 bases not matched to a gene; V was cut back by 5 bases and J by 1 base. Germline CDR1 reads SGHVS; CDR2 reads FNYEAQ. CDR3 in DNA: TGTGCCAGCAGCACCATTAGCGGGGGCACAGATACGCAGTATTTT. This sequence encodes CASSTISGGTDTQYF. The full variable domain, rest sourced from reference TRBV7-6 and TRBJ2-3, is GAGVSQSPRYKVTKRGQDVALRCDPISGHVSLYWYRQALGQGPEFLTYFNYEAQQDKSGLPNDRFSAERPEGSISTLTIQRTEQRDSAMYRCASSTISGGTDTQYFGPGTRLTVL.

The rearrangement links TRBV12-3 or TRBV12-4 to TRBJ2-7, with a possible D match to TRBD2 (7 bases). The CDR3 has 16 residues. Trimming cost V 6 bases and J 7 bases, with 25 bases left between them. The CDR3 bases are TGTGCCAGCAGCCGCGGTCGGGGGGCCTCTCAGAGAGAGCAGTACTTC. Residues: CASSRGRGASQREQYF.

The V and J genes are TRBV29-1 and TRBJ1-3; 10 nucleotides align to TRBD1. Germline assignment: CDR1 SQVTM and CDR2 ANQGSEA. This CDR3 has 14 amino acids. The V and J ends lost 4 bases and 3 bases, in that order; junction bases with no gene match: 3. DNA for the CDR3: TGCAGCGTTGTGACAGGGGGCTTTGGAAACACCATATATTTT. It yields the protein CSVVTGGFGNTIYF.

This chain connects TRBV12-3 or TRBV12-4 to TRBJ2-3; 9 positions agree with TRBD2. The CDR3 is made up of 15 amino acids. V shed 2 bases and J 8 bases; nucleotides not matched to a gene: 8. The CDR3 sequence: CASSLIAGVEGTQYF. The CDR3, as DNA: TGTGCCAGCAGTTTAATAGCGGGGGTTGAGGGTACGCAGTATTTT.

The V call is TRBV3-1, the J call TRBJ2-7; weak D call: TRBD1 (5 bases). The germline V gene encodes CDR1 LGHDT and CDR2 YNNKEL (reference sequence). Trimming removed 5 bases from V and 0 bases from J, with 11 bases in between. The CDR3 has 14 residues. CDR3 sequence reads: CASSSRQSSYEQYF. CDR3 bases: TGTGCCAGCAGCTCCCGACAGAGCTCCTACGAGCAGTACTTC.

The gene calls are TRBV7-2 and TRBJ2-7; 7 positions agree with TRBD2. The CDR3 runs 16 residues. After removal of 1 base from V and 0 bases from J, the junction contained 6 bases not matched to a gene. Germline CDR1 is SGHTA and CDR2 is FQGNSA. Here the CDR3 DNA reads TGTGCCAGCAGCTTAGGGGGAGCGGGGAGCTCCTACGAGCAGTACGTC. Translation: CASSLGGAGSSYEQYV.

The genes are TRBV4-1 and TRBJ2-1, with 7 bases aligning to TRBD1. The CDR3 contains 14 residues. Germline V CDR1 and CDR2: MGHRA, YSYEKL. After removal of 4 bases from V and 4 bases from J, the junction contained 4 bases not matched to a gene. The CDR3 protein is CASSPWGQYNEQFF. CDR3 sequence (DNA): TGCGCCAGCAGCCCATGGGGACAGTACAATGAGCAGTTCTTC.

This chain links TRBV24-1 with TRBJ2-7; no firm D call. Germline V gene sequence: CDR1 KGHDR, CDR2 SFDVKD. The V gene lost 4 bases and the J gene lost 4 bases, with 13 bases spanning the gap. The CDR3 is 14 amino acids. The CDR3 DNA sequence: TGTGCCACCAGTGACCGCCGAAGGGTGTACGAGCAGTACTTC. Its protein product is CATSDRRRVYEQYF.

The V and J genes are TRBV3-1 and TRBJ2-1; 10 nucleotides match TRBD2. Germline trimming cut 4 bases from V and 1 base from J; bases unmatched to any gene: 4. The CDR3 has 16 residues. The V gene's germline CDR1 is LGHDT and CDR2 YNNKEL (reference sequence). CDR3 residues: CASSPVAGGSYNEQFF. In DNA, the CDR3 is TGTGCCAGCAGCCCGGTAGCGGGGGGTTCCTACAATGAGCAGTTCTTC.